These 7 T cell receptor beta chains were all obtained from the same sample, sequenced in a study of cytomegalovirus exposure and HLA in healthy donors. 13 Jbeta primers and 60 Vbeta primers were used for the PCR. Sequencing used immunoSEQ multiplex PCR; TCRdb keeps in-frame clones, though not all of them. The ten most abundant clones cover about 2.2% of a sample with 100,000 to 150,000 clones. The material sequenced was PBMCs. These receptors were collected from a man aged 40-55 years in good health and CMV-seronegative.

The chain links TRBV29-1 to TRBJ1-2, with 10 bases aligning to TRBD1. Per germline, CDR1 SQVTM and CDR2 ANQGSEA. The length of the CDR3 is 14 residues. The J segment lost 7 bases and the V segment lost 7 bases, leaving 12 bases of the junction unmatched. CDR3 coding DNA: TGCAGCGCACGTGCGGACAGGGGGTTAGGTGGCTACACCTTC. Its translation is CSARADRGLGGYTF.

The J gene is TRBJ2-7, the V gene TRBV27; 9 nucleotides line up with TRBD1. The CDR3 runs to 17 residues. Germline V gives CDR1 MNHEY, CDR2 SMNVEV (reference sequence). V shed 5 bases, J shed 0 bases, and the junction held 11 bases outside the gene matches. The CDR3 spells CASSQGQGGAASYEQYF. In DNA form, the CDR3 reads TGTGCCAGCAGTCAGGGACAGGGAGGCGCCGCCTCCTACGAGCAGTACTTC.

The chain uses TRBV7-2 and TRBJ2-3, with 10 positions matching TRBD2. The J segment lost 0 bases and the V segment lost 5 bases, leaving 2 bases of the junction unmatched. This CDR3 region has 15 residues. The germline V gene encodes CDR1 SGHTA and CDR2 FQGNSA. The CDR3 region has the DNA TGTGCCAGCAGCCCTAGCGGGAGTAGCACAGATACGCAGTATTTT. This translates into CASSPSGSSTDTQYF.

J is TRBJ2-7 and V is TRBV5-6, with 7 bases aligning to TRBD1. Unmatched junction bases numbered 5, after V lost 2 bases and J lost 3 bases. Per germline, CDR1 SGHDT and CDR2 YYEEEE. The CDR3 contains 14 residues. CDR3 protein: CASSLRRGYYEQYF. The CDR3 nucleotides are TGTGCCAGCAGCTTACGCAGGGGGTACTACGAGCAGTACTTC.

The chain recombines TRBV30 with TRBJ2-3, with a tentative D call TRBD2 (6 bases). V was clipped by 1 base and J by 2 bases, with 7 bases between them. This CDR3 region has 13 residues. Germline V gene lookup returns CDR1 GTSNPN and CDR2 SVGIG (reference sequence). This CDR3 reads CAWSGTNTDTQYF. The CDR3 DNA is TGTGCCTGGAGTGGGACTAACACAGATACGCAGTATTTT.

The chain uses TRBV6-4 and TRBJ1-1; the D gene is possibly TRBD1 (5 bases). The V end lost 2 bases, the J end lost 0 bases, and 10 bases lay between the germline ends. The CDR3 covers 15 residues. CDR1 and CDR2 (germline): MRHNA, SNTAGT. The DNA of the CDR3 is TGTGCCAGCAGTGACACTACAGGAATGAACACTGAAGCTTTCTTT. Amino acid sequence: CASSDTTGMNTEAFF.

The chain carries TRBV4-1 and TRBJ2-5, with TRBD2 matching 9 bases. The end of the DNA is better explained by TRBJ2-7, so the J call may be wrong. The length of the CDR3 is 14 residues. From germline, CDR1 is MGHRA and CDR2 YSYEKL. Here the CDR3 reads CASSLTSGGYEQYF. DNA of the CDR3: TGCGCCAGCAGCTTGACTAGCGGAGGATACGAGCAGTACTTC.